The 5 T cell receptor beta chains reported below all come from one sample, sequenced in a study of T-cell reconstitution after alpha-beta-depleted transplantation in children. Molecular barcoding with unique molecular identifiers was used for the TCRbeta library. TCRdb used MiXCR to reprocess the PCR reads, holding one entry per CDR3 protein. The sample includes 400,000 to 500,000 distinct CDR3 sequences, approximately 10% of them seen just once. The material sequenced was PBMCs from the stem cell graft donor, taken from the stem cell graft. The receptor source for this set is a human donor who donated a stem cell graft to a child with acute myeloid leukemia.

The gene calls are TRBV7-9 and TRBJ1-1, with D hard to call. The CDR3 has 14 amino acids. Germline V CDR1 and CDR2: SEHNR, FQNEAQ (reference sequence). V lost 5 bases and J 2 bases, leaving 12 bases between the germline ends. This chain's CDR3 is CASSTINYNTEAFF. The CDR3 nucleotides read TGTGCCAGCAGCACAATCAATTACAACACTGAAGCTTTCTTT.

This chain connects TRBV7-2 to TRBJ2-1; TRBD2 matches at 11 bases. With 6 bases clipped from V and 9 bases from J, the junction kept 7 bases outside the gene matches. The CDR3 sequence is 14 residues long. CDR1 is SGHTA and CDR2 is FQGNSA in the germline V gene. CDR3 sequence (DNA): TGTGCCAGCAGTTTACCTAGCGGGGGGATTGAGCAGTTCTTC. It translates to CASSLPSGGIEQFF.

The chain uses TRBV7-2 and TRBJ2-3; D gene unclear. CDR1 and CDR2 from the germline V gene are SGHTA and FQGNSA. CDR3 length: 11 amino acids. Trimming took 5 bases from V and 5 from J, leaving 5 bases between them. The CDR3 sequence: CASSIIDTQYF. For the CDR3, the DNA is TGTGCCAGCAGCATAATAGATACGCAGTATTTT.

This clonotype occurred a few times. Here the CDR3 reads CASSLAIQGNTGELFF. CDR3 DNA sequence: TGTGCCAGCAGCTTGGCCATCCAGGGGAACACCGGGGAGCTGTTTTTT. The chain is built from TRBV5-5 and TRBJ2-2; tentatively, D is TRBD1 (5 bases). The V gene's germline CDR1 is SGHKS and CDR2 YYEKEE (reference sequence). V lost 0 bases, J lost 1 base, and 10 bases lay in between. The CDR3 is made up of 16 amino acids.

There are a few counts of this clonotype. The chain recombines TRBV10-3 with TRBJ1-1; D possibly corresponds to TRBD1 (5 bases). This CDR3 has 13 residues. From germline, CDR1 is ENHRY and CDR2 SYGVKD. With 4 bases removed from V and 6 bases from J, the gap between germline ends came to 12 bases. CDR3 protein: CAISAAGTPEAFF. In DNA form, the CDR3 reads TGTGCCATCAGTGCGGCAGGGACCCCTGAAGCTTTCTTT.